The sequence of this TCR beta chain was determined in a study of early T cells in non-severe SARS-CoV-2 infection. The wider study: RNA in bulk from unsorted whole blood was sequenced, and chains were unpaired.

Using its own MiXCR run on the 5' RACE reads, TCRdb lists one record per CDR3 protein. Of 30,000 or so distinct CDR3 sequences in the sample, roughly 5% were seen once. This clonotype was seen repeatedly, ten times or more. V was cut by 8 bases and J by 5 bases, with 18 bases left in between. CDR3 length: 13 residues. Per germline, CDR1 DFQATT and CDR2 SNEGSKA (reference sequence). Specimen: whole blood. The source of this sequence is an adult who was a healthcare worker with PCR-confirmed SARS-CoV-2 infection or an uninfected control (not recorded which). The genes are TRBV20-1 and TRBJ2-5; possible D gene TRBD2, 6 bases. CDR3 sequence: CSSRASARETQYF. The CDR3 coding sequence is TGCAGTTCGAGGGCTAGCGCCAGGGAGACCCAGTACTTC.